The 20 T cell receptor beta chains below all came from one sample that was sequenced in a study of blood T cell repertoires in COVID-19. Sequencing was performed with immunoSEQ multiplex PCR; in TCRdb, only in-frame clones are kept and a portion is missing. Of some 190,000 clones in the sample, approximately 81% were seen once. The specimen sequenced was peripheral blood. The receptors were sampled from a human donor in a cohort sampled during active COVID-19.

This chain connects TRBV9 to TRBJ2-3, with D maybe TRBD2 (7 bases). CDR1 SGDLS and CDR2 YYNGEE come from the germline V gene. This CDR3 is built from 16 residues. Trimming removed 4 bases from V and 6 bases from J, with 21 bases in between. The CDR3 spells CASSPTAGAALDTQYF. The CDR3 region has the DNA TGTGCCAGCAGCCCCACCGCGGGGGCCGCCTTGGATACGCAGTATTTT.

This clone has just a few counts. The V call is TRBV13, the J call TRBJ2-5; D uncertain. CDR1 and CDR2 from the germline V gene are PRHDT and FYEKMQ (reference sequence). This CDR3 comprises 13 residues. The germline V and J ends were trimmed by 3 bases and 1 base, with 6 bases remaining between them. The CDR3 region is CASSLRVQETQYF. The CDR3 DNA sequence: TGTGCCAGCAGCTTGAGAGTCCAAGAGACCCAGTACTTC.

The chain couples TRBV3-1 (or the pseudogene TRBV3-2) to TRBJ1-5, with 9 positions matching TRBD1. V trimming: 1 base; J trimming: 5 bases; junction bases outside the gene matches: 3. The germline gives CDR1 LGHDT, CDR2 YNNKEL (reference sequence). The CDR3 covers 15 residues. CDR3 in DNA: TGTGCCAGCAGCCAAGCGGGACAGGGCGATCAGCCCCAGCATTTT. The encoded protein is CASSQAGQGDQPQHF.

This clone was seen a handful of times. This chain joins TRBV4-1 and TRBJ1-1, with a possible D match to TRBD1 (5 bases). This CDR3 region has 14 residues. Deletions cut 4 bases from V and 5 bases from J, with 14 bases between. The germline CDR1 and CDR2 sequences are MGHRA and YSYEKL. The CDR3 DNA reads as TGCGCCAGCAGCCGGGGAGGACAACCTACTGAAGCTTTCTTT. Protein product: CASSRGGQPTEAFF.

The genes are TRBV19 and TRBJ2-6; possible D gene TRBD1, 6 bases. The germline gives CDR1 LNHDA, CDR2 SQIVND (reference sequence). This CDR3 contains 18 residues. V dropped 3 bases and J dropped 0 bases, with 15 bases sitting between them. The CDR3 coding sequence is TGTGCCAGTAGTATCAGGGGCAGCCGCTTCTCTGGGGCCAACGTCCTGACTTTC. Its translation is CASSIRGSRFSGANVLTF.

A single count supports this clone. The V gene is TRBV28, the J gene TRBJ2-1; 7 nucleotides line up with TRBD1. The CDR3 extends over 11 amino acids. Trimming removed 11 bases from V and 14 bases from J; junction bases left unmatched: 12. Germline V gives CDR1 MDHEN, CDR2 SYDVKM. This CDR3 is CASSRTGREFF. The CDR3 region has the DNA TGTGCCTCCTCCCGGACAGGAAGAGAGTTCTTC.

The J gene is TRBJ1-2, the V gene TRBV7-9; 8 bases match TRBD1. Germline V gene sequence: CDR1 SEHNR, CDR2 FQNEAQ (reference sequence). CDR3 length: 16 residues. The V gene end was trimmed by 5 bases and the J gene end by 1 base; junction bases not matched to a gene: 9. The CDR3 DNA is TGTGCCAGCAGCCCCCACCGGGACAGGCGTAACTATGGCTACACCTTC. Protein product: CASSPHRDRRNYGYTF.

The V and J genes are TRBV6-6 and TRBJ2-5; D call uncertain. The ends were cut back, 8 bases at V and 4 bases at J, with 14 bases in the middle. This CDR3 contains 13 residues. Germline lookup yields CDR1 MNHNY and CDR2 SVGAGI (reference sequence). Written as DNA, the CDR3 is TGTGCCAGCTGTGTGCGATTTCGAGAGACCCAGTACTTC. It codes for CASCVRFRETQYF.

This chain links TRBV28 with TRBJ2-7; 10 positions match TRBD2. Per germline, CDR1 MDHEN and CDR2 SYDVKM. The CDR3 sequence is 14 residues long. The V and J ends lost 5 bases and 9 bases, in that order; junction bases with no gene match: 10. Here the CDR3 DNA reads TGTGCCAGCAGTGCAGATCTAGCGGGAGAAGCGCAGTACTTC. Protein: CASSADLAGEAQYF.

This rearrangement joins TRBV19 to TRBJ1-5; maybe TRBD1 (6 bases). The CDR3 extends over 14 amino acids. Per germline, CDR1 LNHDA and CDR2 SQIVND (reference sequence). V lost 6 bases to trimming and J lost 1 base, with 10 bases between them. CDR3 nucleotide sequence: TGTGCCAGTAGCCTAGGACAGAGCAATCAGCCCCAGCATTTT. It codes for CASSLGQSNQPQHF.

This rearrangement joins TRBV19 to TRBJ2-2; D remains ambiguous. The CDR3 contains 12 residues. Germline CDR1 reads LNHDA; CDR2 reads SQIVND (reference sequence). V was pared by 5 bases and J by 5 bases, with 6 bases between. CDR3 protein: CASSPRTGELFF. The CDR3 bases are TGTGCCAGTAGTCCACGGACCGGGGAGCTGTTTTTT.

The chain combines TRBV2 with TRBJ2-7, with 7 bases that match TRBD1. The germline V gene has CDR1 SNHLY and CDR2 FYNNEI. The CDR3 loop spans 14 amino acids. The J segment lost 8 bases and the V segment lost 4 bases, leaving 11 bases of the junction unmatched. The CDR3 nucleotides read TGTGCCAGCAGTGTCTGGATGACCAGGGGGAAGCAGTACGTC. Its translation: CASSVWMTRGKQYV.

This clone was observed a single time. This sequence joins TRBV5-1 and TRBJ1-4; 7 nucleotides agree with TRBD1. In germline, CDR1 is SGHRS, CDR2 YFSETQ. The CDR3 has 15 residues. Trimming removed 4 bases from V and 7 bases from J; junction bases left unmatched: 10. In nucleotides, the CDR3 is TGCGCCAGCAGCAGACAGGGTCGGGAAATTGAAAAACTGTTTTTT. Its translation: CASSRQGREIEKLFF.

The chain couples TRBV7-9 to TRBJ2-7; D is ambiguous. The CDR3 is 11 residues long. Germline lookup yields CDR1 SEHNR and CDR2 FQNEAQ (reference sequence). The V and J ends lost 4 bases and 5 bases respectively, with 6 bases between them. The CDR3 spells CASSYLDEQYF. The CDR3 coding sequence is TGTGCCAGCAGCTACTTGGACGAGCAGTACTTC.

The J gene is TRBJ1-1, the V gene TRBV14; the match to TRBD1 covers 7 bases. J gave up 9 bases and V 4 bases, and 8 bases lay outside the gene matches. Germline values: CDR1 SGHDN, CDR2 FVKESK. The CDR3 totals 13 residues. This CDR3 reads CASSLRATGKAFF. For the CDR3, the DNA is TGTGCCAGCAGCCTACGAGCGACAGGGAAAGCTTTCTTT.

The chain links TRBV28 to TRBJ2-1; weak D call: TRBD2 (5 bases). Per the germline V gene, CDR1 is MDHEN and CDR2 is SYDVKM. Trimming took 1 base from V and 7 from J, leaving 8 bases between them. The CDR3 consists of 13 residues. The CDR3, as DNA: TGTGCCAGCAGTTTATCTACGGGGAATGAGCAGTTCTTC. It specifies CASSLSTGNEQFF.

Only one count was recorded for this clone. This rearrangement joins TRBV4-2 to TRBJ1-2; TRBD1 agrees at 8 bases. Germline V gene lookup returns CDR1 LGHNA and CDR2 YNFKEQ. The trim removed 3 bases at V and 4 bases at J, leaving 13 bases unmatched. The CDR3 sequence is 17 residues long. CDR3 nucleotide sequence: TGTGCCAGCAGCCAGGGGGGGCAGGGGGCGTCTATCTATGGCTACACCTTC. Encoded protein: CASSQGGQGASIYGYTF.

V is TRBV28 and J is TRBJ1-2; 9 bases match TRBD1. The junction had 5 bases not matched to a gene; V was cut back by 1 base and J by 5 bases. The CDR3 has 15 residues. Germline CDR1 is MDHEN and CDR2 is SYDVKM. DNA of the CDR3: TGTGCCAGCAGTTTATATACAGGGGGCAGGTATGGCTACACCTTC. Amino acids: CASSLYTGGRYGYTF.

The V call is TRBV5-1, the J call TRBJ1-4; D gene unclear. Trimming cost V 7 bases and J 4 bases, with 14 bases left between them. CDR1 is SGHRS and CDR2 is YFSETQ in the germline V gene. CDR3 length equals 14 residues. Here the CDR3 DNA reads TGCGCCAGCGGCGAGGGCGTAGGTAATGAAAAACTGTTTTTT. It is translated as CASGEGVGNEKLFF.

The rearrangement joins TRBV19 to TRBJ1-5; D unclear. Trimming took 5 bases from V and 3 from J, leaving 11 bases between them. Germline V lookup: CDR1 LNHDA, CDR2 SQIVND (reference sequence). This CDR3 contains 14 residues. The CDR3 sequence: CASSRHQDNQPQHF. The DNA for the CDR3 is TGTGCCAGTAGTCGTCACCAGGACAATCAGCCCCAGCATTTT.